The 9 T cell receptor beta chains in this list originate from one sample, sequenced in a study of human T cells and chemical hapten exposure. TCRdb reprocessed the RACE reads with MiXCR, giving one entry per CDR3 protein. The table shows 90,000 to 110,000 distinct CDR3 sequences, with around 34% occurring only once. Time point here: patch test 3, about 24 weeks after DPC sensitization. Treatment defined: therapeutic diphenylcyclopropenone sensitization with weekly scalp DPC. The source was whole blood, collected in connection with sensitization to the hapten diphenylcyclopropenone (DPC). The receptors were sampled from a middle-aged man with alopecia areata. Some clones in this sample may be carry-over from other donors' samples.

The chain combines TRBV28 with TRBJ2-7; D is unclear. The CDR3 covers 11 residues. The germline V and J ends were trimmed by 7 bases and 4 bases, with 8 bases remaining between them. Germline V lookup: CDR1 MDHEN, CDR2 SYDVKM. The DNA of the CDR3 is TGTGCCAGCAATGCGCGTTACGAGCAGTACTTC. Translated, it gives CASNARYEQYF. The variable domain in full, completed from reference TRBV28 and TRBJ2-7, reads DVKVTQSSRYLVKRTGEKVFLECVQDMDHENMFWYRQDPGLGLRLIYFSYDVKMKEKGDIPEGYSVSREKKERFSLILESASTNQTSMYLCASNARYEQYFGPGTRLTVT.

The chain joins TRBV6-2 or TRBV6-3 to TRBJ1-2; no clear D. From germline, CDR1 is MNHEY and CDR2 SVGEGT. The V gene lost 0 bases and the J gene lost 8 bases, with 13 bases spanning the gap. This CDR3 has 14 residues. The CDR3 protein is CASSYSLPADGYTF. In DNA form, the CDR3 reads TGTGCCAGCAGTTACTCGTTACCCGCGGACGGCTACACCTTC.

The chain is built from TRBV20-1 and TRBJ2-3, with TRBD2 matching over 9 bases. V shed 5 bases and J 7 bases; nucleotides not matched to a gene: 10. The CDR3 runs 14 residues. Germline V gene lookup returns CDR1 DFQATT and CDR2 SNEGSKA (reference sequence). For the CDR3, the DNA is TGCAGTGCTTCCGGGACTAGCAATTTAAATACGCAGTATTTT. This sequence encodes CSASGTSNLNTQYF.

This clonotype was picked up one time. The J gene is TRBJ1-1, the V gene TRBV7-6, with D unresolved. CDR1 and CDR2 from the germline V gene are SGHVS and FNYEAQ. The CDR3 covers 13 residues. V was trimmed by 5 bases and J by 1 base, leaving 8 bases between them. The DNA for the CDR3 is TGTGCCAGCAGCAAAGGACGGAACACTGAAGCTTTCTTT. This gives the protein CASSKGRNTEAFF.

The chain's CDR3 is CASSSCEQYV. The CDR3 nucleotides read TGTGCCAGCAGTTCGTGCGAGCAGTACGTC. The chain is built from TRBV27 and TRBJ2-7; D uncertain. V gave up 4 bases and J gave up 6 bases, with 4 bases separating them. The CDR3 spans 10 residues. Per the germline V gene, CDR1 is MNHEY and CDR2 is SMNVEV (reference sequence).

This chain joins TRBV5-4 and TRBJ1-1, with TRBD1 matching over 9 bases. The CDR3 runs 15 residues. V shed 4 bases and J 3 bases; nucleotides not matched to a gene: 7. CDR1 and CDR2 from the germline V gene are SGHNT and YYREEE (reference sequence). DNA for the CDR3: TGTGCCAGCAGCAAGACCGGGACAGGGTACACTGAAGCTTTCTTT. Protein: CASSKTGTGYTEAFF.

The chain combines TRBV20-1 with TRBJ2-4; tentatively, D is TRBD2 (6 bases). Germline CDR1 is DFQATT and CDR2 is SNEGSKA (reference sequence). The CDR3 runs 14 residues. Trimming pared 3 bases from V and 1 base from J, leaving 10 bases between. The CDR3 here is CSASHRGAKNIQYF. The CDR3 DNA reads TGCAGTGCTAGTCACCGGGGGGCCAAAAACATTCAGTACTTC.

This clonotype showed up many times. The V call is TRBV29-1, the J call TRBJ2-3; 12 bases are shared with TRBD2. Trimming took 6 bases from V and 4 from J; bases not matched to a gene: 2. CDR1 and CDR2 from the germline V gene are SQVTM and ANQGSEA. The CDR3 has 13 amino acids. The CDR3 coding sequence is TGCAGCGTGACTAGCGGGAGCTCAGATACGCAGTATTTT. It specifies CSVTSGSSDTQYF.

The chain carries TRBV4-2 and TRBJ2-2; no clear D gene. Germline assignment: CDR1 LGHNA and CDR2 YNFKEQ. CDR3 length equals 14 residues. Trimming took off 0 bases at V and 4 bases at J, with 6 bases between the two ends. As DNA, the CDR3 is TGTGCCAGCAGCCAAGATTGGCGCACCGGGGAGCTGTTTTTT. It encodes CASSQDWRTGELFF.